The present T cell receptor beta chain was sequenced within a study of shared clonotypes between healthy human individuals. Sequenced by immunoSEQ multiplex PCR; TCRdb stores in-frame clones only, minus some. This sample has around 1.6 million clones, with approximately 98% found just once. This receptor was identified in a man in his thirties or forties in good health. The sequenced sample was naive CD4+ T cells sorted from blood. The subset denotes: CD45RA+ positively selected.

Here the CDR3 DNA reads TGTGCCAGTAGTATTGGGTCAGCAATTAGCACAGATACGCAGTATTTT. Translated: CASSIGSAISTDTQYF. J is TRBJ2-3 and V is TRBV19; unclear D gene. This CDR3 is 16 amino acids long. Trimming removed 3 bases at V and 0 bases at J, with 13 bases between. CDR1 and CDR2 (germline): LNHDA, SQIVND (reference sequence).